This T cell receptor (beta chain) is drawn from a study of T cell responses to AZD1222 COVID-19 vaccine. CDR3 length: 15 amino acids. CDR1 and CDR2 from the germline V gene are SGHAT and FQNNGV. V lost 0 bases and J lost 5, with 14 bases in between. The assay was immunoSEQ multiplex PCR, and TCRdb's table has in-frame clones only and misses some. The sample has about 140,000 clones; roughly 92% are singletons. Study outcomes and limitations: Only 6 or 7 individuals given AZD1222 were seropositive at baseline. The donors showed a predominance of white British ancestry and of females, with possible underestimation of clonal diversity. Sampling captured repertoires only after the peak T cell response.

This clone was seen repeatedly, ten times or more. Its target is not known. This chain links TRBV11-2 with TRBJ2-7; no definite D call. The source was peripheral blood, collected on day 0 of AZD1222 vaccination. The receptor was derived from an adult in good health. The CDR3 sequence: CASSLDLGGGHEQYF. In DNA, the CDR3 is TGTGCCAGCAGCTTAGATCTCGGTGGCGGCCACGAGCAGTACTTC.